This passage covers 26 T cell receptor beta chains from one sample sequenced in a study of blood T cell repertoires in COVID-19. Repertoires were generated with immunoSEQ multiplex PCR, while TCRdb's copy carries only in-frame clones and drops some. The sample has 100,000 or so clones, roughly 92% seen once. Material for sequencing was peripheral blood. These receptors all come from a woman between 50 and 59 years old with COVID-19, enrolled during active disease.

On this clone: The germline gene is not matched at one end of the junction; a read error may be the cause. The chain uses TRBV5-1 and TRBJ1-2; maybe TRBD1 (5 bases). Germline loops: CDR1 SGHRS, CDR2 YFSETQ. The CDR3 extends over 14 amino acids. CDR3 in DNA: TGCGCCAGCAGCTTGGTAGGGGAACGCTATAGCTACACCTTC. This encodes CASSLVGERYSYTF.

CDR3 coding DNA: TGTGCCAGCAGCTTCGGGACAGGGGCCCTTGAGCCCCAGCATTTT. Translated: CASSFGTGALEPQHF. The genes are TRBV7-8 and TRBJ1-5, with 10 nucleotides matching TRBD1. The CDR3 extends over 15 amino acids. CDR1 and CDR2 (germline): SGHVS, FQNEAQ. V dropped 3 bases and J dropped 8; count of bases not matched to a gene: 7.

V gene TRBV19 combines with J gene TRBJ1-1, with D unclear. CDR1 is LNHDA and CDR2 is SQIVND in the germline V gene (reference sequence). V was clipped by 4 bases and J by 7 bases, with 7 bases between them. The CDR3 has 11 amino acids. The CDR3, as DNA: TGTGCCAGTAGTAAGAGAAATGAAGCTTTCTTT. Encoded protein: CASSKRNEAFF.

This clone was counted a single time. This rearrangement joins TRBV27 to TRBJ2-7; the match to TRBD2 covers 7 bases. CDR1 is MNHEY, CDR2 SMNVEV, per germline (reference sequence). V dropped 3 bases and J dropped 4; count of bases not matched to a gene: 6. The CDR3 is made up of 14 amino acids. CDR3 sequence reads: CASSFALADYEQYV. The CDR3 DNA is TGTGCCAGCAGTTTCGCGCTAGCGGATTACGAGCAGTACGTC.

V gene TRBV29-1 combines with J gene TRBJ1-2, with 7 bases lining up with TRBD1. J was trimmed by 1 base and V by 1 base; bases with no gene match: 0. This CDR3 spans 13 amino acids. The germline V gene has CDR1 SQVTM and CDR2 ANQGSEA. CDR3 DNA: TGCAGCGTTGAAGGACAGGGTAACTATGGCTACACCTTC. This translates into CSVEGQGNYGYTF.

V usage is TRBV5-6 and J usage is TRBJ2-7; TRBD1 aligns across 8 bases. Losses at the gene ends were 3 bases for V and 2 bases for J; bases not matched to a gene: 7. Germline V gives CDR1 SGHDT, CDR2 YYEEEE. The CDR3 is 15 amino acids. CDR3 bases: TGTGCCAGCAGCTCGACAGGGGCGATGACCTACGAGCAGTACGTC. This translates into CASSSTGAMTYEQYV.

The chain carries TRBV24-1 and TRBJ2-3; D not certain. CDR3 size: 12 residues. Trimming removed 1 base at V and 7 bases at J, with 5 bases between. Per germline, CDR1 KGHDR and CDR2 SFDVKD. The CDR3 nucleotides are TGTGCCACCAGTGATTTCAGAAATACGCAGTATTTT. The encoded protein is CATSDFRNTQYF.

This clone was counted a few times. This chain joins TRBV28 and TRBJ2-1; tentative D call: TRBD2 (6 bases). The CDR3 runs to 22 residues. V was pared by 2 bases and J by 0 bases, with 29 bases between. Per germline, CDR1 MDHEN and CDR2 SYDVKM. The CDR3 sequence: CASSLSRRGAQLSGSSYNEQFF. Written as DNA, the CDR3 is TGTGCCAGCAGTTTAAGTCGGCGGGGAGCCCAGCTTAGCGGTAGCTCCTACAATGAGCAGTTCTTC. Based on the CDR3 plus reference TRBV28 and TRBJ2-1, the full variable domain is DVKVTQSSRYLVKRTGEKVFLECVQDMDHENMFWYRQDPGLGLRLIYFSYDVKMKEKGDIPEGYSVSREKKERFSLILESASTNQTSMYLCASSLSRRGAQLSGSSYNEQFFGPGTRLTVL.

Written as DNA, the CDR3 is TGTGCCTGGAGTGCGGGAGTTTGGGGCACTGAAGCTTTCTTT. It codes for CAWSAGVWGTEAFF. The V gene is TRBV30, the J gene TRBJ1-1; D not certain. Germline loops: CDR1 GTSNPN, CDR2 SVGIG (reference sequence). This CDR3 is 14 amino acids long. V lost 1 base and J 4 bases, leaving 13 bases between the germline ends.

The V and J genes are TRBV15 and TRBJ1-3, with D perhaps matching TRBD1 (5 bases). The CDR3 loop spans 15 amino acids. Germline lookup yields CDR1 LNHNV and CDR2 YYDKDF (reference sequence). Trimming left V 0 bases short and J 8 bases short, with 14 bases between. In nucleotides, the CDR3 is TGTGCCACCAGCAGAGATGGGGCAGGGTACGACACCATATATTTT. Amino acid sequence: CATSRDGAGYDTIYF.

The rearrangement links TRBV9 to TRBJ2-5; a possible D gene is TRBD2 (5 bases). Germline V gene lookup returns CDR1 SGDLS and CDR2 YYNGEE. The V end lost 0 bases, the J end lost 5 bases, and 17 bases lay between the germline ends. The CDR3 is 16 amino acids. The CDR3 DNA reads TGTGCCAGCAGCGTAGTCCCAACGGGATCGGGGGAGACCCAGTACTTC. As protein: CASSVVPTGSGETQYF.

The chain has TRBV28 and TRBJ1-6; no clear D gene. The CDR3 is 15 residues long. Germline lookup yields CDR1 MDHEN and CDR2 SYDVKM. V was cut by 2 bases and J by 6 bases, with 11 bases left in between. CDR3 sequence (DNA): TGTGCCAGCAGTTTAAGGAGGGCCCGTAATTCACCCCTCCACTTT. Protein product: CASSLRRARNSPLHF.

The chain couples TRBV27 to TRBJ1-2, with 7 bases lining up with TRBD1. From germline, CDR1 is MNHEY and CDR2 SMNVEV (reference sequence). CDR3 length: 15 residues. The V and J ends lost 3 bases and 4 bases, in that order; junction bases with no gene match: 8. CDR3 in DNA: TGTGCCAGCAGTTTCCAAGGGGGCCTAGGCTATGGCTACACCTTC. Protein product: CASSFQGGLGYGYTF.

V and J are TRBV20-1 and TRBJ1-2, with D tentatively TRBD1 (5 bases). This CDR3 comprises 10 residues. V was trimmed by 6 bases and J by 8 bases, leaving 10 bases between them. Germline CDR1 and CDR2: DFQATT and SNEGSKA (reference sequence). The CDR3 here is CSASRVGYTF. The CDR3 DNA follows: TGCAGTGCATCCAGGGTAGGCTACACCTTC.

The V gene is TRBV6-4, the J gene TRBJ2-2; TRBD1 matches at 7 bases. Germline loops: CDR1 MRHNA, CDR2 SNTAGT. V trimming: 4 bases; J trimming: 4 bases; junction bases outside the gene matches: 6. This CDR3 is 15 amino acids long. The CDR3: CASSVEGASTGELFF. The CDR3 DNA follows: TGTGCCAGCAGTGTAGAGGGGGCCAGCACCGGGGAGCTGTTTTTT.

The chain links TRBV28 to TRBJ1-1; tentative D call: TRBD1 (5 bases). This CDR3 comprises 12 residues. Germline V gives CDR1 MDHEN, CDR2 SYDVKM. V was shortened by 10 bases and J by 4 bases, with 13 bases between the two germline ends. CDR3 sequence reads: CAMSSGFTEAFF. Here the CDR3 DNA reads TGTGCCATGTCATCAGGGTTCACTGAAGCTTTCTTT.

The chain recombines TRBV11-2 with TRBJ2-1; 9 bases fit TRBD1. The CDR3 has 14 amino acids. Germline CDR1 SGHAT, CDR2 FQNNGV. The V and J ends lost 5 bases and 9 bases, in that order; junction bases with no gene match: 8. The CDR3 DNA sequence: TGTGCCAGCAGCGACGTACAGGGGGCTTTTGAGCAGTTCTTC. It translates to CASSDVQGAFEQFF.

The gene calls are TRBV7-2 and TRBJ2-7, with 10 bases lining up with TRBD2. CDR3 size: 14 residues. V lost 5 bases to trimming and J lost 7 bases; unmatched junction nucleotides: 8. Per germline, CDR1 SGHTA and CDR2 FQGNSA. CDR3 nucleotides: TGTGCCAGCAGCGCTCTGTTACTAGCGGGGGAGCAGTACTTC. Its translation is CASSALLLAGEQYF. The full variable domain, rest sourced from reference TRBV7-2 and TRBJ2-7, is GAGVSQSPSNKVTEKGKDVELRCDPISGHTALYWYRQSLGQGLEFLIYFQGNSAPDKSGLPSDRFSAERTGGSVSTLTIQRTQQEDSAVYLCASSALLLAGEQYFGPGTRLTVT.

CDR3 amino acids: CATSRDLSGNTIYF. The CDR3 DNA sequence: TGTGCCACCAGCAGAGATCTCTCTGGAAACACCATATATTTT. V usage is TRBV15 and J usage is TRBJ1-3, with D unclear. Germline CDR1 and CDR2: LNHNV and YYDKDF (reference sequence). The V gene lost 0 bases and the J gene lost 0 bases, with 3 bases spanning the gap. The CDR3 length is 14 residues.

V and J are TRBV6-5 and TRBJ1-5; D remains ambiguous. CDR3 length equals 13 residues. Trimming pared 6 bases from V and 1 base from J, leaving 7 bases between. Germline CDR1 reads MNHEY; CDR2 reads SVGAGI. The CDR3 DNA reads TGTGCCAGCAGATATTCCAGCAATCAGCCCCAGCATTTT. It specifies CASRYSSNQPQHF.

The chain links TRBV6-6 to TRBJ1-6, with 7 positions matching TRBD1. The germline V gene has CDR1 MNHNY and CDR2 SVGAGI (reference sequence). Trimming cost V 7 bases and J 7 bases; bases outside gene matches: 10. This CDR3 region has 15 residues. CDR3 region: CASKWWAGGNSPLHF. CDR3 bases: TGTGCCAGCAAGTGGTGGGCAGGGGGAAATTCACCCCTCCACTTT.

The V gene is TRBV6-2 or TRBV6-3, the J gene TRBJ2-2; possibly TRBD1 for D (5 bases). The germline gives CDR1 MNHEY, CDR2 SVGEGT. CDR3 length equals 16 residues. V shed 4 bases and J shed 5 bases, with 17 bases lying between them. The CDR3 nucleotides read TGTGCCAGCAGTTCCGCGGACACAATTAGTACCGGGGAGCTGTTTTTT. Translating it yields CASSSADTISTGELFF.

This chain joins TRBV24-1 and TRBJ2-3; 9 nucleotides agree with TRBD1. V lost 5 bases and J lost 3; bases outside the gene matches: 17. The CDR3 is made up of 19 amino acids. CDR1 is KGHDR and CDR2 is SFDVKD in the germline V gene. Here the CDR3 DNA reads TGTGCCACCAGTGCCACGCCCGGGACAGGGTGGTTTAGGACAGATACGCAGTATTTT. Protein: CATSATPGTGWFRTDTQYF.

The chain links TRBV5-4 to TRBJ2-5; 11 bases map to TRBD1. This CDR3 is 15 amino acids long. Germline assignment: CDR1 SGHNT and CDR2 YYREEE (reference sequence). The V and J ends lost 2 bases and 5 bases, in that order; junction bases with no gene match: 5. The CDR3 DNA reads TGTGCCAGCAGCTTCGGACAGGGGGCCGGGGAGACCCAGTACTTC. It codes for CASSFGQGAGETQYF.

The rearrangement joins TRBV4-1 to TRBJ1-4; D is undetermined. Germline CDR1 is MGHRA and CDR2 is YSYEKL. The CDR3 spans 12 residues. V was cut by 5 bases and J by 8 bases, with 9 bases left in between. The CDR3 bases are TGCGCCAGCAGCGAACTAGTCGAAAAACTGTTTTTT. This translates into CASSELVEKLFF.

This clone showed up just a few times. The chain is built from TRBV7-2 and TRBJ1-3; 8 bases match TRBD1. Germline values: CDR1 SGHTA, CDR2 FQGNSA. Trimming took 4 bases from V and 2 from J; bases not matched to a gene: 7. This CDR3 comprises 16 residues. CDR3: CASSSDRARAGNTIYF. CDR3 sequence (DNA): TGTGCCAGCAGCTCGGACAGGGCTAGAGCTGGAAACACCATATATTTT.